This TCR beta chain originates from a study of CD8 T cells in ankylosing spondylitis. The CDR3 contains 12 residues. Germline CDR1 SQVTM, CDR2 ANQGSEA. Trimming pared 7 bases from V and 4 bases from J, leaving 8 bases between. Libraries for TCR beta were made by quantitative 5'-RACE with molecular barcodes. One entry per CDR3 protein results from TCRdb running MiXCR on the 5' RACE reads. The sample lists a few hundred thousand distinct CDR3 sequences; 15% to 20% were seen once. Study results and limitations: Both synovial fluid and blood in reactive arthritis had previously been reported to carry some motif variants. Disease-linked clones bore a CD8+ phenotype and were relatively rare in peripheral blood. Among TCR beta sequences, a motif of about 8 highly homologous variants appeared characteristic of ankylosing spondylitis blood.

On this clonotype itself: What it recognizes is unknown.

The specimen sequenced was blood, either unsorted or a sorted T cell fraction (not recorded which). The sequence came from a male donor with ankylosing spondylitis or in good health (not recorded which). The rearrangement uses TRBV29-1 and TRBJ2-6; D is unresolved. CDR3 sequence: CSADLGANVLTF. CDR3 bases: TGCAGCGCCGACCTAGGGGCCAACGTCCTGACTTTC.